This passage covers 13 T cell receptor beta chains from one sample sequenced in a study of CD8 T cells in Susac syndrome. With random hexamers, about 0.5 to 1 ug RNA was reverse transcribed. TCRdb called the immunoSEQ multiplex PCR reads again in MiXCR, with one record for every CDR3 protein. The table shows approximately 100,000 distinct CDR3 sequences, with 85% to 95% occurring only once. Material for sequencing was CD8+ T cells from PBMCs. All receptors come from a human donor in good health.

This chain links TRBV5-1 with TRBJ1-5, with 9 bases matching TRBD1. Trimming took 4 bases from V and 6 from J; bases not matched to a gene: 8. The CDR3 covers 15 residues. CDR1 and CDR2 (germline): SGHRS, YFSETQ. The CDR3 reads CASSPGQGIGQPQHF. The CDR3 DNA sequence: TGCGCCAGCAGCCCGGGACAGGGAATAGGTCAGCCCCAGCATTTT.

The chain couples TRBV20-1 to TRBJ1-5; D remains unclear. CDR1 and CDR2 (germline): DFQATT, SNEGSKA (reference sequence). Trimming took 3 bases from V and 8 from J, leaving 14 bases between them. The CDR3 sequence is 13 residues long. The CDR3 reads CSARNSEKEPQHF. CDR3 DNA: TGCAGTGCTAGGAATTCGGAGAAAGAGCCCCAGCATTTT.

This chain links TRBV2 with TRBJ1-1, with D hard to call. Trimming took off 4 bases at V and 2 bases at J, with 11 bases between the two ends. Germline values: CDR1 SNHLY, CDR2 FYNNEI. This CDR3 comprises 14 residues. CDR3 loop: CASSARHLNTEAFF. CDR3 nucleotide sequence: TGTGCCAGCAGTGCTCGGCATCTCAACACTGAAGCTTTCTTT.

In this sample, this clonotype turned up once. The chain employs TRBV4-3 and TRBJ2-1; the D call may be TRBD1 or TRBD2 (6 bases each). CDR3 length: 14 residues. V was shortened by 6 bases and J by 5 bases, with 14 bases between the two germline ends. Germline V gene sequence: CDR1 LGHNA, CDR2 YSLEER. In nucleotides, the CDR3 is TGCGCCAGCAGGGGGGGCGGGCAAGACAATGAGCAGTTCTTC. Translating gives CASRGGGQDNEQFF.

The chain carries TRBV29-1 and TRBJ2-2, with 8 positions matching TRBD2. Germline values: CDR1 SQVTM, CDR2 ANQGSEA. The J segment lost 4 bases and the V segment lost 6 bases, leaving 10 bases of the junction unmatched. CDR3 length: 15 amino acids. In nucleotides, the CDR3 is TGCAGCGTCAAAATCGGGGGGGTTTCCACCGGGGAGCTGTTTTTT. Translation: CSVKIGGVSTGELFF.

This rearrangement joins TRBV7-2 to TRBJ1-1, with D possibly TRBD1 on 5 matching bases. Germline values: CDR1 SGHTA, CDR2 FQGNSA. The V end lost 5 bases, the J end lost 4 bases, and 17 bases lay between the germline ends. The CDR3 consists of 15 residues. This chain's CDR3 is CASSTSAGAGTEAFF. In DNA, the CDR3 is TGTGCCAGCAGCACCTCCGCCGGGGCTGGCACTGAAGCTTTCTTT. The variable domain in full, with the rest retrieved from reference TRBV7-2 and TRBJ1-1, is GAGVSQSPSNKVTEKGKDVELRCDPISGHTALYWYRQSLGQGLEFLIYFQGNSAPDKSGLPSDRFSAERTGGSVSTLTIQRTQQEDSAVYLCASSTSAGAGTEAFFGQGTRLTVV.

The rearrangement joins TRBV27 to TRBJ1-1; TRBD1 is a possible D gene (6 bases). This CDR3 comprises 16 residues. Between the trimmed V and J ends, which lost 2 bases and 6 bases, there was a span of 19 bases. CDR1 is MNHEY and CDR2 is SMNVEV in the germline V gene (reference sequence). CDR3 protein: CASSLGPGGREAEAFF. CDR3 sequence (DNA): TGTGCCAGCAGTTTAGGACCCGGGGGGCGCGAGGCTGAAGCTTTCTTT.

V and J are TRBV19 and TRBJ2-3; TRBD2 matches at 11 bases. Germline V lookup: CDR1 LNHDA, CDR2 SQIVND (reference sequence). The CDR3 extends over 16 amino acids. J gave up 7 bases and V 3 bases, and 9 bases lay outside the gene matches. As DNA, the CDR3 is TGTGCCAGTAGTATGGGACTAGCGGATGTAGTAAATACGCAGTATTTT. As protein: CASSMGLADVVNTQYF.

This clonotype has a single count. The gene calls are TRBV7-9 and TRBJ2-7; 12 nucleotides match TRBD2. The CDR3 sequence is 14 residues long. Per the germline V gene, CDR1 is SEHNR and CDR2 is FQNEAQ (reference sequence). The trim removed 4 bases at V and 6 bases at J, leaving 4 bases unmatched. CDR3 sequence reads: CASSYLAGGIEQYF. CDR3 sequence (DNA): TGTGCCAGCAGCTATCTAGCGGGAGGGATCGAGCAGTACTTC.

DNA for the CDR3: TGTGCCAGCAAACCACCCCTGGGGTCTAATTCACCCCTCCACTTT. This sequence encodes CASKPPLGSNSPLHF. V usage is TRBV12-3 or TRBV12-4 and J usage is TRBJ1-6; D gene ambiguous. Trimming took off 7 bases at V and 6 bases at J, with 16 bases between the two ends. CDR3 length: 15 residues.

This clonotype was observed once. J is TRBJ1-2 and V is TRBV6-5, with TRBD1 matching 8 bases. The junction had 9 bases not matched to a gene; V was cut back by 4 bases and J by 8 bases. The germline gives CDR1 MNHEY, CDR2 SVGAGI. CDR3 length: 14 amino acids. The CDR3 nucleotides are TGTGCCAGCAGTTCCCAGGGGGCGCGTAACGGCTACACCTTC. Amino acid sequence: CASSSQGARNGYTF.

The CDR3 loop is CASSVSADQPQHF. CDR3 nucleotides: TGTGCCAGCAGCGTTTCCGCGGATCAGCCCCAGCATTTT. This sequence joins TRBV9 and TRBJ1-5; D unresolved. Germline loops: CDR1 SGDLS, CDR2 YYNGEE. Between the trimmed V and J ends, which lost 2 bases and 5 bases, there was a span of 8 bases. The CDR3 sequence is 13 residues long.

The chain joins TRBV20-1 to TRBJ2-7; the match to TRBD1 covers 9 bases. After removal of 3 bases from V and 2 bases from J, the junction contained 2 bases not matched to a gene. CDR1 and CDR2 from the germline V gene are DFQATT and SNEGSKA (reference sequence). The CDR3 runs to 13 residues. The CDR3 region is CSASRDRAYEQYF. The DNA of the CDR3 is TGCAGTGCTAGCAGGGACAGGGCCTACGAGCAGTACTTC.